The 27 T cell receptor beta chains listed next were all sequenced from one sample in a study of post-analysis software for immune sequencing data. TCR beta cDNA libraries included unique molecular identifiers. MiXCR, applied by TCRdb to the PCR reads, yields one record per CDR3 protein. The sample contains approximately 440,000 distinct CDR3 sequences, roughly 45% of which appear only once. For these receptors, no antigen is known. Overall study results and limits: Patients carried roughly 5 TRBV segments more frequently than controls did, and TRBV5-6, TRBV5-1 and TRBV20-1 were among them.

What was sequenced was blood. The receptors here all came from a girl aged 5-17 years with multiple sclerosis.

The chain carries TRBV4-2 and TRBJ2-7; D gene ambiguous. V was clipped by 3 bases and J by 0 bases, with 6 bases between them. Germline loops: CDR1 LGHNA, CDR2 YNFKEQ. CDR3 size: 13 residues. CDR3 coding DNA: TGTGCCAGCAGCCACGAGACCTCCTACGAGCAGTACTTC. This gives the protein CASSHETSYEQYF.

The rearrangement joins TRBV3-1 to TRBJ1-2; D unresolved. The V end was cut by 1 base, the J end by 6 bases, with 15 bases between. Per the germline V gene, CDR1 is LGHDT and CDR2 is YNNKEL (reference sequence). CDR3 size: 15 residues. The chain's CDR3 is CASSQALSSHDGYTF. CDR3 bases: TGTGCCAGCAGCCAAGCCTTGTCCAGTCATGATGGCTACACCTTC.

The rearrangement joins TRBV20-1 to TRBJ2-1, with 7 positions matching TRBD1. V trimming: 1 base; J trimming: 15 bases; junction bases outside the gene matches: 6. The CDR3 spans 11 residues. Germline V gives CDR1 DFQATT, CDR2 SNEGSKA (reference sequence). Here the CDR3 reads CSARVDRVPFF. The CDR3 DNA is TGCAGTGCTAGAGTTGACAGGGTTCCGTTCTTC.

This clonotype was observed a few times. V is TRBV20-1 and J is TRBJ2-5, with D possibly being TRBD1 or TRBD2 (5 bases each). The CDR3 is 15 amino acids. The ends were cut back, 3 bases at V and 3 bases at J, with 17 bases in the middle. Germline CDR1 is DFQATT and CDR2 is SNEGSKA (reference sequence). Here the CDR3 reads CSASVPGTAEETQYF. Written as DNA, the CDR3 is TGCAGTGCTAGCGTCCCCGGGACGGCAGAAGAGACCCAGTACTTC.

The chain carries TRBV28 and TRBJ2-7; 9 bases agree with TRBD1. The end of the DNA aligns better with TRBJ2-5, so the J call may be wrong. The length of the CDR3 is 17 residues. The germline V gene has CDR1 MDHEN and CDR2 SYDVKM. The CDR3 protein is CASSSRGGQGVLKTQYF. CDR3 bases: TGTGCCAGCAGTTCTCGTGGGGGACAGGGCGTCTTGAAGACCCAGTACTTC.

This clonotype was observed a handful of times. The chain joins TRBV15 to TRBJ2-1; TRBD2 matches 10 bases. This CDR3 contains 15 residues. Germline V gene data show CDR1 as LNHNV and CDR2 as YYDKDF (reference sequence). The ends lost 1 base at V and 7 bases at J; junction bases unmatched: 4. Here the CDR3 reads CATSRGPSGGNEQFF. The CDR3 DNA reads as TGTGCCACCAGCAGAGGGCCTAGCGGGGGTAATGAGCAGTTCTTC.

V gene TRBV5-1 combines with J gene TRBJ2-3, with D possibly called TRBD1 or TRBD2 (5 bases each). Trimming removed 0 bases from V and 5 bases from J, with 10 bases in between. The CDR3 loop spans 14 amino acids. The germline CDR1 and CDR2 sequences are SGHRS and YFSETQ. The CDR3 DNA sequence: TGCGCCAGCAGCTTGGGGCAGGGAGAAGATACGCAGTATTTT. Translated, it gives CASSLGQGEDTQYF. Complete variable domain (other parts from reference TRBV5-1 and TRBJ2-3): KAGVTQTPRYLIKTRGQQVTLSCSPISGHRSVSWYQQTPGQGLQFLFEYFSETQRNKGNFPGRFSGRQFSNSRSEMNVSTLELGDSALYLCASSLGQGEDTQYFGPGTRLTVL.

The J gene is TRBJ1-2, the V gene TRBV6-6; D unclear. The length of the CDR3 is 12 residues. Per the germline V gene, CDR1 is MNHNY and CDR2 is SVGAGI (reference sequence). The ends were cut back, 6 bases at V and 3 bases at J, with 8 bases in the middle. The CDR3 loop is CASSHRDYGYTF. CDR3 nucleotides: TGTGCCAGCAGCCACAGAGACTATGGCTACACCTTC.

This clonotype was observed a handful of times. The rearrangement links TRBV2 to TRBJ1-2, with D perhaps matching TRBD1 (6 bases). V dropped 5 bases and J dropped 6 bases, with 16 bases sitting between them. The CDR3 is 14 residues long. Germline-derived CDR1 and CDR2 are SNHLY and FYNNEI. The CDR3 reads CASSRTEGSDGYTF. CDR3 DNA sequence: TGTGCCAGCAGTCGGACAGAGGGGAGTGATGGCTACACCTTC.

This chain uses TRBV6-2 or TRBV6-3 with TRBJ2-5; no reliable D call. Between the trimmed V and J ends, which lost 4 bases and 7 bases, there was a span of 10 bases. The CDR3 is 12 amino acids. The germline gives CDR1 MNHEY, CDR2 SVGEGT. The chain's CDR3 is CASSSPVGTQYF. The CDR3, as DNA: TGTGCCAGCAGTTCCCCCGTCGGGACCCAGTACTTC.

This rearrangement joins TRBV4-3 to TRBJ2-5, with 12 bases lining up with TRBD2. Losses at the gene ends were 5 bases for V and 11 bases for J; bases not matched to a gene: 18. This CDR3 spans 17 amino acids. Germline V gene data show CDR1 as LGHNA and CDR2 as YSLEER. CDR3 bases: TGCGCCAGCAGCTTCAGGACTAGCGGGACGCCAAACAATGAGCAGTACTTC. This translates into CASSFRTSGTPNNEQYF.

The genes are TRBV14 and TRBJ1-1; 10 nucleotides align to TRBD1. Germline CDR1 is SGHDN and CDR2 is FVKESK. The CDR3 loop spans 14 amino acids. Trimming cost V 4 bases and J 11 bases; bases outside gene matches: 10. CDR3 region: CASSPVTGGASAFF. The CDR3 DNA follows: TGTGCCAGCAGCCCTGTGACAGGGGGCGCGTCGGCTTTCTTT.

This clonotype was detected once. V usage is TRBV14 and J usage is TRBJ2-5; TRBD1 aligns across 10 bases. The ends lost 3 bases at V and 5 bases at J; junction bases unmatched: 9. Germline CDR1 SGHDN, CDR2 FVKESK. This CDR3 comprises 16 residues. CDR3 amino acids: CASSHEDRGSWETQYF. DNA of the CDR3: TGTGCCAGCAGCCATGAGGACAGGGGGTCGTGGGAGACCCAGTACTTC.

The J gene is TRBJ2-5, the V gene TRBV15; weak D call: TRBD1 (5 bases). Trimming cost V 6 bases and J 3 bases, with 8 bases left between them. The CDR3 totals 12 residues. Germline V gene sequence: CDR1 LNHNV, CDR2 YYDKDF (reference sequence). DNA of the CDR3: TGTGCCACCAGGGGCAGGGAAGAGACCCAGTACTTC. Its protein is CATRGREETQYF.

The chain uses TRBV20-1 and TRBJ2-7; no firm D call. Per the germline V gene, CDR1 is DFQATT and CDR2 is SNEGSKA (reference sequence). The CDR3 contains 12 residues. V lost 4 bases and J lost 4, with 11 bases in between. The CDR3 DNA reads TGCAGTGCTATGGGCTCCTCGTACGAGCAGTACTTC. Its translation: CSAMGSSYEQYF.

The genes are TRBV29-1 and TRBJ2-3, with 9 bases that match TRBD2. The CDR3 is 13 residues long. V dropped 7 bases and J dropped 2; count of bases not matched to a gene: 4. From germline, CDR1 is SQVTM and CDR2 ANQGSEA. This chain's CDR3 is CSACGRVTDTQYF. The CDR3 DNA sequence: TGCAGCGCGTGCGGGAGGGTCACAGATACGCAGTATTTT.

The chain has TRBV10-3 and TRBJ1-4, with unresolved D. The length of the CDR3 is 16 residues. Germline V gives CDR1 ENHRY, CDR2 SYGVKD. Trimming pared 0 bases from V and 0 bases from J, leaving 8 bases between. The CDR3 sequence: CAISESRPATNEKLFF. In DNA form, the CDR3 reads TGTGCCATCAGTGAGTCGAGACCAGCAACTAATGAAAAACTGTTTTTT.

The chain joins TRBV6-5 to TRBJ1-1, with D maybe TRBD1 (6 bases). This CDR3 region has 14 residues. Germline V gene lookup returns CDR1 MNHEY and CDR2 SVGAGI. V lost 0 bases, J lost 11 bases, and 16 bases lay in between. DNA of the CDR3: TGTGCCAGCAGTTACTCAGGGGGGATGCTCGGGGCTTTCTTT. Encoded protein: CASSYSGGMLGAFF.

The chain joins TRBV11-1 to TRBJ2-7, with D unclear. V was cut by 0 bases and J by 0 bases, with 9 bases left in between. CDR3 size: 15 residues. Germline V gene sequence: CDR1 SGHAT, CDR2 FQDESV (reference sequence). CDR3 sequence: CASSLAFVASYEQYF. The CDR3 DNA sequence: TGTGCCAGCAGCTTAGCGTTTGTCGCCTCCTACGAGCAGTACTTC.

The CDR3 protein is CASSQYGLAGADEQFF. The CDR3 DNA is TGCGCCAGCAGCCAATACGGACTAGCGGGAGCGGATGAGCAGTTCTTC. The chain carries TRBV4-1 and TRBJ2-1, with 13 bases matching TRBD2. This CDR3 is built from 16 residues. CDR1 is MGHRA and CDR2 is YSYEKL in the germline V gene. The J segment lost 8 bases and the V segment lost 2 bases, leaving 6 bases of the junction unmatched.

The chain joins TRBV7-2 to TRBJ2-7; D not certain. In germline, CDR1 is SGHTA, CDR2 FQGNSA. The CDR3 is made up of 16 amino acids. Trimming took off 5 bases at V and 1 base at J, with 18 bases between the two ends. The chain's CDR3 is CASSLRHPNGSYEQYF. Here the CDR3 DNA reads TGTGCCAGCAGCCTACGCCACCCGAACGGGTCCTACGAGCAGTACTTC.

J is TRBJ1-1 and V is TRBV11-2; D gene ambiguous. Deletions cut 6 bases from V and 3 bases from J, with 8 bases between. The V gene's germline CDR1 is SGHAT and CDR2 FQNNGV. The CDR3 totals 12 residues. The CDR3 reads CASRRSHTEAFF. The DNA of the CDR3 is TGTGCCAGCAGGCGGTCACACACTGAAGCTTTCTTT.

The chain joins TRBV6-2 or TRBV6-3 to TRBJ2-1; TRBD2 matches at 9 bases. Germline V gives CDR1 MNHEY, CDR2 SVGEGT. The trim removed 2 bases at V and 8 bases at J, leaving 4 bases unmatched. The length of the CDR3 is 14 residues. The DNA for the CDR3 is TGTGCCAGCAGTTACGGGACTAGCACGTATGAGCAGTTCTTC. It translates to CASSYGTSTYEQFF.

The table lists this clonotype with a few counts. The rearrangement joins TRBV5-1 to TRBJ1-2; 9 nucleotides agree with TRBD1. Germline V gives CDR1 SGHRS, CDR2 YFSETQ. The length of the CDR3 is 17 residues. V lost 4 bases and J lost 6; bases outside the gene matches: 16. The CDR3 DNA sequence: TGCGCCAGCAGCCCCCCAGGACAGGGGCTTTCCGGGGATGGCTACACCTTC. This translates into CASSPPGQGLSGDGYTF.

This chain uses TRBV20-1 with TRBJ1-1; D possibly corresponds to TRBD1 (6 bases). The germline V gene encodes CDR1 DFQATT and CDR2 SNEGSKA (reference sequence). The CDR3 covers 14 residues. Trimming pared 4 bases from V and 1 base from J, leaving 13 bases between. The CDR3 DNA reads TGCAGTGCTAATATGGGACACCAGAACACTGAAGCTTTCTTT. Protein product: CSANMGHQNTEAFF.

V usage is TRBV4-1 and J usage is TRBJ2-3; TRBD2 matches 7 bases. Germline loops: CDR1 MGHRA, CDR2 YSYEKL. V lost 0 bases, J lost 4 bases, and 16 bases stayed unmatched. The CDR3 runs 19 residues. The CDR3 DNA is TGCGCCAGCAGCCAAGATCCCCCCCCGGCGGGAGTTCGGGCAGATACGCAGTATTTT. It codes for CASSQDPPPAGVRADTQYF.

The chain couples TRBV6-5 to TRBJ2-4; D is ambiguous. Germline-derived CDR1 and CDR2 are MNHEY and SVGAGI. Trimming stripped 4 bases from V and 9 bases from J, with 7 bases between. There are 11 residues in the CDR3. Here the CDR3 reads CASSFIGIQYF. The CDR3 nucleotides read TGTGCCAGCAGTTTTATCGGCATTCAGTACTTC.